Listed below are T cell receptor beta chains from one sample, sequenced in a study of sequential checkpoint blockade in melanoma. The protocol was immunoSEQ multiplex PCR, while the TCRdb copy is restricted to in-frame clones and leaves out a portion. The profile covers fewer than 35,000 clones, with less than 90% appearing a single time and more than 20% taken by the ten largest. Sequenced material: CD8+ T cells sorted from blood (inferred from file names), taken from a patient given nivolumab and ipilimumab in sequence. Receptors were obtained from a human donor with melanoma. Both conserved end residues are part of each CDR3. The D gene is left open where the match is weak. Clone size, where shown, is once, few, many, or a class for clones that have expanded.

j_gene: TRBJ2-7
v_gene: TRBV5-6
d_gene: NA
abundance: NA
CDR3aa: CASSLGQGISEQYF
CDR3nt: TGTGCCAGCAGCTTGGGCCAGGGGATTTCCGAGCAGTACTTC

j_gene: TRBJ2-1
v_gene: TRBV28
d_gene: TRBD1
abundance: once
CDR3aa: CASTADRGYNEQFF
CDR3nt: TGTGCCAGCACCGCGGACAGGGGTTACAATGAGCAGTTCTTC

j_gene: TRBJ2-1
v_gene: TRBV27
d_gene: NA
abundance: NA
CDR3aa: CASNIQGTLSYNEQFF
CDR3nt: TGTGCCAGCAATATCCAGGGTACCCTCTCCTACAATGAGCAGTTCTTC

j_gene: TRBJ2-7
v_gene: TRBV7-6
d_gene: TRBD2
abundance: NA
CDR3aa: CASSQGLAGGYEQYF
CDR3nt: TGTGCCAGCAGCCAAGGACTAGCGGGAGGTTACGAGCAGTACTTC

j_gene: TRBJ2-7
v_gene: TRBV6-5
d_gene: TRBD1
abundance: NA
CDR3aa: CASSITGTASYEQYF
CDR3nt: TGTGCCAGCAGTATCACCGGGACAGCCTCCTACGAGCAGTACTTC

j_gene: TRBJ1-2
v_gene: TRBV10-3
d_gene: TRBD1
abundance: NA
CDR3aa: CAIFSDRGDGYTF
CDR3nt: TGTGCCATTTTCTCCGACAGGGGGGATGGCTACACCTTC

j_gene: TRBJ1-1
v_gene: TRBV4-1
d_gene: TRBD1
abundance: NA
CDR3aa: CASSQGGQAEAFF
CDR3nt: TGCGCCAGCAGCCAAGGAGGACAGGCTGAAGCTTTCTTT

j_gene: TRBJ2-5
v_gene: TRBV5-1
d_gene: NA
abundance: once
CDR3aa: CASSAGSSSKETQYF
CDR3nt: TGCGCCAGCAGCGCCGGGAGTTCCTCCAAAGAGACCCAGTACTTC

j_gene: TRBJ2-7
v_gene: TRBV6-5
d_gene: TRBD2
abundance: NA
CDR3aa: CASSYGLAGGMEQYF
CDR3nt: TGTGCCAGCAGTTACGGGCTAGCGGGAGGGATGGAGCAGTACTTC

j_gene: TRBJ2-1
v_gene: TRBV7-9
d_gene: TRBD2
abundance: NA
CDR3aa: CASSLTSPGLADNEQFF
CDR3nt: TGTGCCAGCAGCTTAACTTCACCGGGACTAGCGGACAATGAGCAGTTCTTC

j_gene: TRBJ2-5
v_gene: TRBV9
d_gene: NA
abundance: NA
CDR3aa: CASSEVDLAQETQYF
CDR3nt: TGTGCCAGCAGCGAGGTAGACCTAGCCCAAGAGACCCAGTACTTC

j_gene: TRBJ2-1
v_gene: TRBV10-3
d_gene: TRBD2
abundance: few
CDR3aa: CAISESLAGGLRSSYNEQFF
CDR3nt: TGTGCCATCAGTGAGTCGTTAGCGGGAGGCCTCCGAAGCTCCTACAATGAGCAGTTCTTC

j_gene: TRBJ1-2
v_gene: TRBV10-3
d_gene: NA
abundance: NA
CDR3aa: CAISPGDNPGGPNYGYTF
CDR3nt: TGTGCCATCAGTCCGGGGGATAATCCCGGTGGTCCTAACTATGGCTACACCTTC

j_gene: TRBJ2-3
v_gene: TRBV7-2
d_gene: NA
abundance: once
CDR3aa: CASSLGLSTDTQYF
CDR3nt: TGTGCCAGCAGCTTAGGTCTATCCACAGATACGCAGTATTTT

j_gene: TRBJ1-4
v_gene: TRBV4-3
d_gene: NA
abundance: NA
CDR3aa: CASSQDEGLRSYWGKLFF
CDR3nt: TGCGCCAGCAGCCAAGATGAGGGCCTAAGGTCGTATTGGGGAAAACTGTTTTTT

j_gene: TRBJ1-1
v_gene: TRBV29-1
d_gene: TRBD1
abundance: NA
CDR3aa: CSVGGLTGGTEAFF
CDR3nt: TGCAGCGTTGGAGGCTTGACAGGGGGGACTGAAGCTTTCTTT

j_gene: TRBJ1-2
v_gene: TRBV27
d_gene: NA
abundance: NA
CDR3aa: CASSFYGGAYGYTF
CDR3nt: TGTGCCAGCAGTTTCTACGGAGGGGCCTATGGCTACACCTTC

j_gene: TRBJ1-1
v_gene: TRBV19
d_gene: TRBD1
abundance: NA
CDR3aa: CASSMDSGTGARTEAFF
CDR3nt: TGTGCCAGTAGTATGGACTCCGGGACAGGGGCCCGCACTGAAGCTTTCTTT

j_gene: TRBJ1-5
v_gene: TRBV19
d_gene: NA
abundance: once
CDR3aa: CASTLWGVHNQPQHF
CDR3nt: TGTGCCAGTACCCTATGGGGGGTCCACAATCAGCCCCAGCATTTT

j_gene: TRBJ2-7
v_gene: TRBV5-1
d_gene: NA
abundance: NA
CDR3aa: CASSLVARFKDEQYF
CDR3nt: TGCGCCAGCAGCTTAGTGGCGCGGTTCAAAGACGAGCAGTACTTC

j_gene: TRBJ1-4
v_gene: TRBV19
d_gene: NA
abundance: NA
CDR3aa: CASSIDSEEKLFF
CDR3nt: TGTGCCAGTAGTATCGACAGTGAAGAAAAACTGTTTTTT

j_gene: TRBJ2-3
v_gene: TRBV4-3
d_gene: NA
abundance: once
CDR3aa: CASSQGPLRSRGDTQYF
CDR3nt: TGCGCCAGCAGCCAAGGCCCCCTTCGCTCCCGGGGAGATACGCAGTATTTT

j_gene: TRBJ2-7
v_gene: TRBV28
d_gene: TRBD1
abundance: NA
CDR3aa: CASSSPTGKSLSYEQYF
CDR3nt: TGTGCCAGCAGTTCCCCGACAGGGAAATCCCTCTCATACGAGCAGTACTTC

j_gene: TRBJ2-3
v_gene: TRBV5-1
d_gene: NA
abundance: NA
CDR3aa: CASSLFNRGSTDTQYF
CDR3nt: TGCGCCAGCAGCTTATTTAACCGGGGGAGCACAGATACGCAGTATTTT

j_gene: TRBJ2-5
v_gene: TRBV7-9
d_gene: TRBD2
abundance: NA
CDR3aa: CASSPGTRGMQETQYF
CDR3nt: TGTGCCAGCAGCCCGGGGACTAGGGGAATGCAAGAGACCCAGTACTTC

j_gene: TRBJ2-7
v_gene: TRBV7-9
d_gene: TRBD1
abundance: NA
CDR3aa: CASSYGQGSSYEQYF
CDR3nt: TGTGCCAGCAGCTATGGACAGGGGTCCTCCTACGAGCAGTACTTC

j_gene: TRBJ1-4
v_gene: TRBV19
d_gene: NA
abundance: NA
CDR3aa: CASSLIPYEKLFF
CDR3nt: TGTGCCAGTAGCCTAATCCCCTACGAAAAACTGTTTTTT

j_gene: TRBJ1-1
v_gene: TRBV27
d_gene: TRBD1
abundance: NA
CDR3aa: CATFNRGTEAFF
CDR3nt: TGTGCCACCTTTAACAGGGGCACTGAAGCTTTCTTT

j_gene: TRBJ2-7
v_gene: TRBV10-2
d_gene: TRBD2
abundance: NA
CDR3aa: CASGTNYEQYF
CDR3nt: TGCGCCAGTGGGACTAACTACGAGCAGTACTTC

j_gene: TRBJ2-1
v_gene: TRBV6-6
d_gene: NA
abundance: NA
CDR3aa: CASRLKREVNEQFF
CDR3nt: TGTGCCAGCAGGCTAAAGCGAGAGGTGAATGAGCAGTTCTTC

j_gene: TRBJ1-2
v_gene: TRBV28
d_gene: NA
abundance: NA
CDR3aa: CASRQPPGLGYTF
CDR3nt: TGTGCCAGCAGACAACCTCCAGGGTTAGGCTACACCTTC

j_gene: TRBJ2-1
v_gene: TRBV2
d_gene: NA
abundance: NA
CDR3aa: CATGSYNEQFF
CDR3nt: TGTGCCACCGGCTCCTACAATGAGCAGTTCTTC

j_gene: TRBJ1-4
v_gene: TRBV7-8
d_gene: TRBD1
abundance: NA
CDR3aa: CASSFGTGGEKLFF
CDR3nt: TGTGCCAGCAGCTTCGGGACAGGGGGCGAAAAACTGTTTTTT

j_gene: TRBJ2-7
v_gene: TRBV29-1
d_gene: NA
abundance: NA
CDR3aa: CSVDWRGGREQYF
CDR3nt: TGCAGCGTTGATTGGAGGGGGGGCAGGGAGCAGTACTTC

j_gene: TRBJ2-7
v_gene: TRBV27
d_gene: NA
abundance: NA
CDR3aa: CASGGTSYEQYF
CDR3nt: TGTGCCAGCGGCGGGACTTCCTACGAGCAGTACTTC

j_gene: TRBJ2-7
v_gene: TRBV7-7
d_gene: TRBD2
abundance: NA
CDR3aa: CASSQASGGSYEQYF
CDR3nt: TGCGCCAGCAGCCAAGCTAGCGGGGGGTCCTACGAGCAGTACTTC

j_gene: TRBJ1-4
v_gene: TRBV11-2
d_gene: TRBD1
abundance: once
CDR3aa: CASSLVFGQGVYEKLFF
CDR3nt: TGTGCCAGCAGCTTAGTATTTGGTCAGGGGGTCTATGAAAAACTGTTTTTT

j_gene: TRBJ2-2
v_gene: TRBV7-9
d_gene: NA
abundance: NA
CDR3aa: CASSLQGGGELFF
CDR3nt: TGTGCCAGCAGCTTACAGGGTGGCGGGGAGCTGTTTTTT

j_gene: TRBJ2-1
v_gene: TRBV5-1
d_gene: TRBD2
abundance: NA
CDR3aa: CASSLAAGGPYNEQFF
CDR3nt: TGCGCCAGCAGCTTGGCAGCGGGGGGGCCTTACAATGAGCAGTTCTTC

j_gene: TRBJ2-7
v_gene: TRBV7-8
d_gene: TRBD1
abundance: NA
CDR3aa: CASSPPGQETFYEQYF
CDR3nt: TGTGCCAGCAGCCCCCCGGGACAGGAGACCTTCTACGAGCAGTACTTC

j_gene: TRBJ2-7
v_gene: TRBV4-1
d_gene: TRBD2
abundance: NA
CDR3aa: CASSQVGGAGVNEQYF
CDR3nt: TGCGCCAGCAGCCAAGTAGGTGGGGCGGGGGTCAACGAGCAGTACTTC

j_gene: TRBJ2-7
v_gene: TRBV5-5
d_gene: NA
abundance: NA
CDR3aa: CASSPGLSGYEQYF
CDR3nt: TGTGCCAGCTCTCCGGGATTGAGCGGGTACGAGCAGTACTTC

j_gene: TRBJ2-7
v_gene: TRBV28
d_gene: NA
abundance: NA
CDR3aa: CASSLDGLYEQYF
CDR3nt: TGTGCCAGCAGTTTGGACGGACTCTACGAGCAGTACTTC

j_gene: TRBJ2-7
v_gene: TRBV28
d_gene: TRBD1
abundance: NA
CDR3aa: CASSIPGTGASYEQYF
CDR3nt: TGTGCCAGCAGTATACCCGGGACAGGGGCGTCCTACGAGCAGTACTTC

j_gene: TRBJ2-7
v_gene: TRBV2
d_gene: NA
abundance: NA
CDR3aa: CASSEGTFSYEQYF
CDR3nt: TGTGCCAGCAGTGAAGGGACTTTCTCCTACGAGCAGTACTTC

j_gene: TRBJ1-6
v_gene: TRBV7-2
d_gene: TRBD1
abundance: NA
CDR3aa: CASSFNRGRPLHF
CDR3nt: TGTGCCAGCAGCTTCAACAGGGGGAGACCCCTCCACTTT

j_gene: TRBJ2-5
v_gene: TRBV10-3
d_gene: NA
abundance: NA
CDR3aa: CAISESLGGKSETQYF
CDR3nt: TGTGCCATCAGTGAGTCGTTGGGGGGAAAGTCTGAGACCCAGTACTTC

j_gene: TRBJ1-2
v_gene: TRBV5-4
d_gene: NA
abundance: NA
CDR3aa: CASSLALYGYTF
CDR3nt: TGTGCCAGCAGCTTGGCCCTCTATGGCTACACCTTC

j_gene: TRBJ1-5
v_gene: TRBV5-5
d_gene: NA
abundance: NA
CDR3aa: CASSLVKGRKSNQPQHF
CDR3nt: TGTGCCAGCAGCTTGGTAAAGGGGAGGAAAAGCAATCAGCCCCAGCATTTT

j_gene: TRBJ2-7
v_gene: TRBV19
d_gene: NA
abundance: few
CDR3aa: CASSSPAASYEQYF
CDR3nt: TGTGCCAGTAGTTCTCCCGCGGCCTCCTACGAGCAGTACTTC

j_gene: TRBJ1-1
v_gene: TRBV7-9
d_gene: NA
abundance: NA
CDR3aa: CASSLTGSKTRSPEAFF
CDR3nt: TGTGCCAGCAGCTTAACGGGGAGTAAAACTAGAAGTCCTGAAGCTTTCTTT